Reported below is one T cell receptor (beta chain). Its antigen remains unknown. This record belongs to a study of monozygotic twins with cystic fibrosis. Per the germline V gene, CDR1 is MNHNY and CDR2 is SVGAGI (reference sequence). The CDR3 runs to 16 residues. Deletions cut 6 bases from V and 2 bases from J, with 17 bases between. Here immunoSEQ multiplex PCR was the method, and the copy in TCRdb shows in-frame clones only, minus some. In the table there are around 15,000 clones, 80% to 90% of which are singletons. Overall study results and limits: No link emerged between shared CDR3 counts and age, concordance or severity. Monozygotic CF twins shared more identical nucleotide clonotypes than unrelated patients. V usage most resembled the co-twin in 13 of 16 pairs.

The V call is TRBV6-6, the J call TRBJ1-5, with D uncertain. This clonotype originated in a boy aged 5-17 years with cystic fibrosis. What was sequenced was blood. CDR3 protein: CASSPRGGVGNQPQHF. In DNA, the CDR3 is TGTGCCAGCAGCCCCCGAGGTGGGGTCGGCAATCAGCCCCAGCATTTT.